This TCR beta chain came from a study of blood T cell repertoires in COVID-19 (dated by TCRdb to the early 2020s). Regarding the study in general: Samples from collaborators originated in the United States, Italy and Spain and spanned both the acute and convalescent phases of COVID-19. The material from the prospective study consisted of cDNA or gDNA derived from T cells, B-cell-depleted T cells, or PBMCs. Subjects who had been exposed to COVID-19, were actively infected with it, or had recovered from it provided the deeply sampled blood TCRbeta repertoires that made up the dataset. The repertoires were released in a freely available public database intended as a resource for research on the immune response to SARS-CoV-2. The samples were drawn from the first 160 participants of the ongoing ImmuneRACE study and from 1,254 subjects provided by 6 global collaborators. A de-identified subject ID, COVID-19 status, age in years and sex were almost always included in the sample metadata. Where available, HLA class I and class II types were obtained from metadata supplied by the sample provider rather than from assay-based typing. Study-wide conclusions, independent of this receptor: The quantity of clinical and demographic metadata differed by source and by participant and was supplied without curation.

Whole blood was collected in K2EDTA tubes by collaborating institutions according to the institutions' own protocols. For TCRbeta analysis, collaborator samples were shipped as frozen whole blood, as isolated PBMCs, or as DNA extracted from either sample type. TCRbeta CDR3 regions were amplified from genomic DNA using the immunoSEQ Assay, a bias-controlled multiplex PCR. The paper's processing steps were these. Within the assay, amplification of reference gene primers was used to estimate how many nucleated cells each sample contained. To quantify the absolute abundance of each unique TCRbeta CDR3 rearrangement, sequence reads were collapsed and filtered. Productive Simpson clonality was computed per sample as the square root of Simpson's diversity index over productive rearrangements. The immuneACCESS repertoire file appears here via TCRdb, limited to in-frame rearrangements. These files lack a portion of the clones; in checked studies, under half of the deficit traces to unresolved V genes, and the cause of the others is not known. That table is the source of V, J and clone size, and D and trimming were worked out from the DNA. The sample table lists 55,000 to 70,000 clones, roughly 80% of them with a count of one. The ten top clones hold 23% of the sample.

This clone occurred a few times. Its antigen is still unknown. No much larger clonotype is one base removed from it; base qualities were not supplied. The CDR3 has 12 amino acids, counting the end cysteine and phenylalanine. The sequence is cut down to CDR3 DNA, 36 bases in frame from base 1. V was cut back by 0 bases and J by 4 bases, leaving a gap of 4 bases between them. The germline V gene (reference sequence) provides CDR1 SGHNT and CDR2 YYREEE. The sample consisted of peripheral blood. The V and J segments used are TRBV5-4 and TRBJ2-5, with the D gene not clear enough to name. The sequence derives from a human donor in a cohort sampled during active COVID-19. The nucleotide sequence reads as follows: TGTGCCAGCAGCTTGGGCAGAGAGACCCAGTACTTC. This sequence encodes CASSLGRETQYF. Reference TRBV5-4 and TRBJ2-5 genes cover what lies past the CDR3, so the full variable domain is ETGVTQSPTHLIKTRGQQVTLRCSSQSGHNTVSWYQQALGQGPQFIFQYYREEENGRGNFPPRFSGLQFPNYSSELNVNALELDDSALYLCASSLGRETQYFGPGTRLLVL.